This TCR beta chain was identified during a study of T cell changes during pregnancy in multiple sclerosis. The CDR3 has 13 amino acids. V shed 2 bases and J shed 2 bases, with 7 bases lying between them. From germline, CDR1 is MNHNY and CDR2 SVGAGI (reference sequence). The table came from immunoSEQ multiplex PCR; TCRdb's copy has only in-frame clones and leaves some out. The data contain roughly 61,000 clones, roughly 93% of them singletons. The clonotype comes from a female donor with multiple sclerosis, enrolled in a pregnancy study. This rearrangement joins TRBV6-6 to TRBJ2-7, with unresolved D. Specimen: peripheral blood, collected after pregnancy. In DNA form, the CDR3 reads TGTGCCAGCAGTTACGGCCAGACCTACGAGCAGTACTTC. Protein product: CASSYGQTYEQYF.